The following is a TCR beta chain sequence with its context. The CDR3 has 13 residues. With 6 bases clipped from V and 7 bases from J, the junction kept 7 bases outside the gene matches. Germline CDR1 reads ENHRY; CDR2 reads SYGVKD. This specimen belongs to a study of control samples from healthy donors and cancer patients. This table comes from immunoSEQ multiplex PCR, and its TCRdb copy is limited to in-frame clones, with some not included. This table has about 63,000 clones, more than 70% appearing once. The TCR was taken from a woman aged 60 to 75 with lung cancer. Sequencing was performed on PBMCs. V and J are TRBV10-3 and TRBJ1-2, with 8 bases that match TRBD1. The CDR3 is CAISLTGESGYTF. For the CDR3, the DNA is TGTGCCATCAGCCTGACAGGGGAGTCTGGCTACACCTTC.